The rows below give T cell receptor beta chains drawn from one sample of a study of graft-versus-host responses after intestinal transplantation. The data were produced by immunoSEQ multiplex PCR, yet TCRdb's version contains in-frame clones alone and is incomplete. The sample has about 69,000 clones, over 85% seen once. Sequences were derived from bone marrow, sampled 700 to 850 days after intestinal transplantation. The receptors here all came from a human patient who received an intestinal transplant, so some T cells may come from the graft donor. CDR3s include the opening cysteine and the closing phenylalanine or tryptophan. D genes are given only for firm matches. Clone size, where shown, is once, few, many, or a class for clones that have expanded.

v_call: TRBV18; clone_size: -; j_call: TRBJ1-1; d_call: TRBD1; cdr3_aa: CASSGQEAVGAEAFF; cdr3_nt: TGTGCCAGCTCGGGACAGGAGGCGGTTGGCGCTGAAGCTTTCTTT
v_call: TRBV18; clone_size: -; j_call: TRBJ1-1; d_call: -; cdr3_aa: CASSPRGSMNTEAFF; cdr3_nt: TGTGCCAGCTCACCCAGAGGGTCAATGAACACTGAAGCTTTCTTT
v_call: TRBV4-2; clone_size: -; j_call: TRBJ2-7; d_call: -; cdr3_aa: CASSQDPGTLIGEQYF; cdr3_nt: TGTGCCAGCAGCCAAGACCCCGGGACTCTAATTGGCGAGCAGTACTTC
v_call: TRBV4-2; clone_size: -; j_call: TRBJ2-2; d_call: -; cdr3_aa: CASSQRIGNTGELFF; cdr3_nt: TGTGCCAGCAGCCAACGGATAGGGAATACCGGGGAGCTGTTTTTT
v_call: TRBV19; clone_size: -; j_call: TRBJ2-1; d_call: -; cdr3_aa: CASSGTTSVSYNEQFF; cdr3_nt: TGTGCCAGTAGTGGCACTACTAGTGTGTCCTACAATGAGCAGTTCTTC
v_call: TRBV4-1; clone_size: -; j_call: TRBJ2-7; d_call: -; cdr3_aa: CASSQVMAPQLGEQYF; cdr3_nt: TGCGCCAGCAGCCAAGTTATGGCCCCACAGTTGGGGGAGCAGTACTTC
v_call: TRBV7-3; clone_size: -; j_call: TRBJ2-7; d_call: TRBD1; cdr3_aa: CASSWTGESYEQYF; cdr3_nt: TGTGCCAGCAGCTGGACAGGGGAAAGCTACGAGCAGTACTTC
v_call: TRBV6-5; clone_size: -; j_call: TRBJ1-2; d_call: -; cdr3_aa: CASRDSSFRYGYTF; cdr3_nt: TGTGCCAGCAGGGACAGTTCGTTCCGCTATGGCTACACCTTC
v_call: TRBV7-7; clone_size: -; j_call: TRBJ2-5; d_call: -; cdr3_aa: CASSLRRGQGGSQETQYF; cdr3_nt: TGTGCCAGCAGCCTGCGCCGGGGGCAGGGGGGGTCCCAAGAGACCCAGTACTTC
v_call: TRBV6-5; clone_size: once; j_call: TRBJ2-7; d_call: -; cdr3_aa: CASSYEGDGPYEQYF; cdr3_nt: TGTGCCAGCAGTTATGAGGGTGACGGGCCCTACGAGCAGTACTTC
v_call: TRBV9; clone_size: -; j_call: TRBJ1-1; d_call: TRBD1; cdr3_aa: CASRSGTAGTEAFF; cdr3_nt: TGTGCCAGCAGATCCGGGACAGCAGGCACTGAAGCTTTCTTT
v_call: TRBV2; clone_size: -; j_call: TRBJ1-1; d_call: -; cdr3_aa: CASSDGEEDTEAFF; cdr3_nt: TGTGCCAGCAGTGATGGGGAGGAGGACACTGAAGCTTTCTTT
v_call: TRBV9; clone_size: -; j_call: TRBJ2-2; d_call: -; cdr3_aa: CASSGPTANTGELFF; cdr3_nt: TGTGCCAGCAGCGGACCGACGGCGAACACCGGGGAGCTGTTTTTT
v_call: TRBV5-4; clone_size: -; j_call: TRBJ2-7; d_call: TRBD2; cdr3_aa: CASSWGGETLSEQYF; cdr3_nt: TGTGCCAGCAGCTGGGGAGGGGAGACCTTATCCGAGCAGTACTTC
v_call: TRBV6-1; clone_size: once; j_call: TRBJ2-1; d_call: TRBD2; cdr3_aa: CASRGWYSGRSYNEQFF; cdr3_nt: TGTGCCAGCCGTGGGTGGTATAGCGGGAGGTCCTACAATGAGCAGTTCTTC
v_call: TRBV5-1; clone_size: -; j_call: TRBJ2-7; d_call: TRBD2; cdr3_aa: CASSLLLLAEDEQYF; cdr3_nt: TGCGCCAGCAGCTTGTTGCTACTAGCGGAGGACGAGCAGTACTTC
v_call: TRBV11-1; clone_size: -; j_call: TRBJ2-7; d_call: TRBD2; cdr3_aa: CASSLASGSSYEQYF; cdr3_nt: TGTGCCAGCAGCTTAGCGAGCGGGAGCTCCTACGAGCAGTACTTC
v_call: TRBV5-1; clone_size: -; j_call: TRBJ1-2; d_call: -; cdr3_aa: CASSPSRVNYGYTF; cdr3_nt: TGCGCCAGCAGCCCATCTCGGGTTAACTATGGCTACACCTTC
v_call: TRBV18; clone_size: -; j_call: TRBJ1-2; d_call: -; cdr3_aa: CASSPRGQSYGYTF; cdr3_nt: TGTGCCAGCTCACCGAGAGGACAGAGCTATGGCTACACCTTC
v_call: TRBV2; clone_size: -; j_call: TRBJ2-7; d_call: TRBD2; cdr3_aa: CASTGSERGGGSYEQYF; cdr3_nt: TGTGCCAGCACCGGCTCAGAACGAGGCGGGGGGTCCTACGAGCAGTACTTC
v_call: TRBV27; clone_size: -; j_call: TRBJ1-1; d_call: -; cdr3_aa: CASSRNLRDGGAEAFF; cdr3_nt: TGTGCCAGCAGTCGAAACCTCAGGGACGGTGGAGCTGAAGCTTTCTTT
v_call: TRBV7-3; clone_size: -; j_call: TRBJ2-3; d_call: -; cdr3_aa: CASSFEVTDTQYF; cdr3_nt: TGTGCCAGCAGCTTTGAGGTAACAGATACGCAGTATTTT
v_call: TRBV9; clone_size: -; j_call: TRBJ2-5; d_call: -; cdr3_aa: CASAGGLGSETQYF; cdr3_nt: TGTGCCAGCGCCGGGGGACTCGGGTCGGAGACCCAGTACTTC
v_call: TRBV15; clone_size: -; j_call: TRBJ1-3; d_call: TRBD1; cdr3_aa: CATSRDEGGGNTIYF; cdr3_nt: TGTGCCACCAGCAGAGATGAAGGGGGCGGAAACACCATATATTTT
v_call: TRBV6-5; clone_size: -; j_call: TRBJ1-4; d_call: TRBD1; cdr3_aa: CASSKQGEGEKLFF; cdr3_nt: TGTGCCAGCAGTAAACAGGGGGAGGGCGAAAAACTGTTTTTT
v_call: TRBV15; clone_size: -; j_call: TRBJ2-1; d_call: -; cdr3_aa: CATSSRNGAGPYNEQFF; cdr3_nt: TGTGCCACCAGCAGCCGCAACGGGGCGGGACCCTACAATGAGCAGTTCTTC
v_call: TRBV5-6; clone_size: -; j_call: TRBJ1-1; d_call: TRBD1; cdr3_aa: CASSLIRDRRTEAFF; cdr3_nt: TGTGCCAGCAGCTTGATTCGGGACAGGAGGACTGAAGCTTTCTTT
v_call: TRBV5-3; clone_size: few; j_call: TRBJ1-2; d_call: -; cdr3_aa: CASSRAYGYTF; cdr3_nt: TGTGCCAGCAGCCGAGCCTATGGCTACACCTTC
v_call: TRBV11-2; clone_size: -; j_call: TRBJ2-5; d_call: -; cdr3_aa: CASSTQETQYF; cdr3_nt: TGTGCCAGCAGCACCCAAGAGACCCAGTACTTC
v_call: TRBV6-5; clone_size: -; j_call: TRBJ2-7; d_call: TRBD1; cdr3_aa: CASRSSGTVSYEQYF; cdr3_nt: TGTGCCAGCAGATCCTCCGGGACAGTCTCCTACGAGCAGTACTTC
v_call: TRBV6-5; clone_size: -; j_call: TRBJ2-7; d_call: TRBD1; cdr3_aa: CASSLTGTYEQYF; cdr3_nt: TGTGCCAGCAGCCTGACAGGGACCTACGAGCAGTACTTC
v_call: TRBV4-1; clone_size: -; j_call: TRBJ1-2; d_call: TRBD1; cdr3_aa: CASSQVGPGGTANYGYTF; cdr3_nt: TGCGCCAGCAGCCAAGTAGGGCCAGGGGGGACAGCTAACTATGGCTACACCTTC
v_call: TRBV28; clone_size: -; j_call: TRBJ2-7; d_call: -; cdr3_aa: CASSFDSQQYF; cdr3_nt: TGTGCCAGCAGTTTTGATAGTCAGCAGTACTTC
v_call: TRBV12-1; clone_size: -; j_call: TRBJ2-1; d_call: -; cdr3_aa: CASSSRCGGNEQFF; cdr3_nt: TGTGCCAGCAGCTCCCGTTGCGGGGGGAATGAGCAGTTCTTC
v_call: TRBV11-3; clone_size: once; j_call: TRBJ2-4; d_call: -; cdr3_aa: CASSLVQQMIAKNIQYF; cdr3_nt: TGTGCCAGCAGCTTAGTTCAGCAGATGATAGCCAAAAACATTCAGTACTTC
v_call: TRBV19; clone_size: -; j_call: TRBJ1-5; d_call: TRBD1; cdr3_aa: CASRKRTGGDQPQHF; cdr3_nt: TGTGCCAGTAGGAAACGGACAGGGGGCGATCAGCCCCAGCATTTT